This T cell receptor beta chain is drawn from a study of regulatory T cells in long-lasting Graves disease. Germline CDR1 reads SNHLY; CDR2 reads FYNNEI. The length of the CDR3 is 14 residues. Trimming took off 6 bases at V and 0 bases at J, with 10 bases between the two ends. Building the TCR beta libraries relied on iRepertoire HTBI primers, and CDR3 regions underwent Arm-PCR. MiXCR, applied by TCRdb to the multiplex PCR reads, yields one record per CDR3 protein. The sample yields 550,000 to 700,000 distinct CDR3 sequences, 15% to 20% seen once. Described time point: newly diagnosed GD, antithyroid drugs for less than 3 months. Extracted PBMC RNA gave rise to the TCR library. There are many counts of this clonotype. These same records also appear under a second study, on T cells in Graves' hyperthyroidism and ophthalmopathy. This second study notes: Peripheral blood also featured most of the thyroid clonotypes expanded above 0.001.

This rearrangement joins TRBV2 to TRBJ2-3; either TRBD1 or TRBD2 may supply D (5 bases each). Source: peripheral blood mononuclear cells (PBMCs), taken at new diagnosis, from a patient treated with antithyroid drugs. The clonotype originates from a young man with Graves disease. CDR3 loop: CASSSGRSTDTQYF. CDR3 nucleotides: TGTGCCAGCAGCTCGGGACGTAGCACAGATACGCAGTATTTT.